This T cell receptor (beta chain) was retrieved from a study of blood T cells in healthy people across ages. The CDR3 spans 15 residues. Germline values: CDR1 LNHNV, CDR2 YYDKDF (reference sequence). Deletions cut 0 bases from V and 5 bases from J, with 11 bases between. Study results and limitations: Roughly linearly, TCR beta diversity per million T cells fell as age increased.

The authors ran a second PCR of roughly 6 to 12 cycles using a sample-barcoded 5' primer and a J-beta primer mix. TCRdb re-called the 5' RACE reads with MiXCR, one entry per CDR3 protein. The sample includes just under 750,000 distinct CDR3 sequences, 22% of them seen just once. Only a few counts were recorded for this clonotype. The antigen remains undetermined. The chain employs TRBV15 and TRBJ2-1, with D unresolved. This clonotype was sampled from a man in his 70s in good health. Sequencing was done on a sample of blood. The CDR3 coding sequence is TGTGCCACCAGCAGAGATACCCTCATTAACAATGAGCAGTTCTTC. The encoded protein is CATSRDTLINNEQFF.